The sequence of this T cell receptor beta chain was determined in a study of spatial heterogeneity in lung cancer (dated by TCRdb to about 2019). The study in broad terms: Donors were some 78 patients with early-stage, untreated non-small cell lung cancer from the lung TRACERx cohort. In the raw uncorrected reads, each unique combination of TCR and UMI appeared on average more than ten times. Follow-up PBMC samples were sequenced whenever the samples were available, and the median time to follow-up was around 24 months after resection. More beta-chain than alpha-chain transcripts were consistently detected, likely reflecting higher beta-chain transcript abundance. In non-small cell lung cancer, the study quantitatively compared TCR alpha and beta repertoires across several tumor regions, matched nontumor lung, and blood. TCR repertoire features were related to nonsynonymous mutation counts determined by whole-exome sequencing of tumor tissue. At surgery, 220 tumor regions, fewer than 85 matched nontumor lung samples and fewer than 60 PBMC samples were TCR-sequenced for both alpha and beta chains. On the study overall, not on this receptor specifically: Ubiquitous expanded tumor TCRs were found in blood more often at tumor resection than at routine follow-up. Confirming at a functional level the hypothesis that regional TCRs recognize regional mutations was considered to require additional single-cell paired TCR alpha and beta sequencing. Only around 15 patients were included in the comparisons of baseline and follow-up blood repertoires.

In the paper's terms, the time point label means: blood at routine non-recurrence follow-up after resection. TCR sequencing used whole RNA extracted from tumor and nontumor lung tissue, or from cryopreserved PBMC samples, without cell sorting. A patient was chosen for TCR sequencing only when enough RNA was available from at least two tumor regions. Library construction relied on 5' RACE. This sample was sequenced with a NextSeq 500. To allow correction of PCR and sequencing errors, the TCR library protocol tagged every TCR cDNA molecule with a unique molecular identifier. The source study handled its data this way. TCR identification, UMI-based error correction and CDR3 extraction were all carried out with Decombinator tools. Expanded TCRs were defined as those above a frequency of 2 per 1,000, corresponding to the top 1% of the tumor frequency distribution. Rényi diversity was computed with the R vegan package after subsampling each repertoire 100 times to 5,000 TCRs. CDR3 similarity networks were constructed using string-kernel similarity of amino acid triplets, with links drawn between CDR3s whose pairwise similarity was above 0.82. Through fastp at Q25 and MiXCR, TCRdb rebuilt clones from the public reads, retaining in-frame beta chains. Records with the same CDR3 protein are collapsed into one entry carrying the most frequent genes and DNA. V and J calls and clone size were set by TCRdb, not the authors. This sample has 35,000 to 55,000 distinct CDR3 sequences in its table, and about 23% of those were observed once. The ten largest clonotypes hold under 8.5% of the sample.

Note on this clonotype: The antigen this receptor binds is unknown. Base qualities are not recorded, but no much larger clone differs from it by a single base.

This sequence originates from a female donor with early-stage non-small cell lung cancer. The sequences come from PBMCs, collected at follow-up.

The base sequence is TGCAGTGCCGCCGGCCTACGACTAGCCCCACAAGAGACCCAGTACTTC. This yields the protein CSAAGLRLAPQETQYF. The rearranged segments are TRBV20-1 and TRBJ2-5; 7 junctional bases match TRBD2. CDR1 DFQATT and CDR2 SNEGSKA were looked up in the germline V gene (reference sequence). The CDR3, cysteine through phenylalanine, is 16 amino acids long. Only the CDR3 part of the read is kept: 48 bases, read in frame from the first base. V is cut back by 6 bases and J by 2 bases, with 15 bases in the junction unmatched.